This T cell receptor beta chain was identified in a study of radiotherapy plus CTLA-4 blockade in lung cancer (dated by TCRdb to 2017 to 2018). For context, the study as a whole: Objective responses were observed in 15% to 20% of enrolled patients, and disease control was achieved in roughly 29%.

Study-wide conclusions, independent of this receptor: After treatment with radiotherapy and ipilimumab, TCR clones that came from tumors expanded in the peripheral blood. The strongest predictors of response, as reported, were early dynamic changes in blood T cell clones along with a rise in serum interferon-beta after radiation.

A word on this clone: The clone's antigen remains unknown. No base quality values were provided; no much bigger clone lies one nucleotide off.

CDR1 and CDR2 are read off the germline V gene as KGHSH and LQKENI. Spanning cysteine to phenylalanine, the CDR3 consists of 14 amino acids. Of all the DNA, just the CDR3 is kept, 42 bases in frame from base 1. V ends up 6 bases short and J 7 bases short, with an unmatched junction base count of 7. Receptor amplification or capture employed the immunoSEQ multiplex PCR assay. The clones in this table, taken by TCRdb from immuneACCESS, are in-frame only. Not every clone is retained; where verified, under half of the shortfall comes from an unresolved V gene, and the cause of the rest is unknown. Within this sample are tens of thousands of clones, with around 87% of them counted one time only. The top ten constitute about 2% of the sample. The study evaluated CTLA-4 blockade (ipilimumab) given together with focal radiation therapy in patients who had chemo-refractory metastatic non-small-cell lung cancer.

The source of this sequence is a human donor with non-small cell lung cancer who had a partial response to radiotherapy plus ipilimumab. The chain uses TRBV18 and TRBJ1-2, with 11 bases matching TRBD1. Sequenced material: peripheral blood, taken from a patient treated with radiotherapy plus ipilimumab. In nucleotide form, the sequence is TGTGCCAGCTCCCATGGACAGGGGGCGCTTGGCTACACCTTC. Its protein reads: CASSHGQGALGYTF.